This passage covers 9 T cell receptor beta chains from one sample sequenced in a study of beta chain features in type 1 diabetes. What was sequenced were expressed TCRB transcripts, since all of the isolated RNA had been reverse transcribed. Assay used: immunoSEQ multiplex PCR; TCRdb lists only in-frame clones, some missing. Of under 300,000 clones in the sample, about 14% were seen once. For these receptors, no antigen is known. Study-wide points: A moderate, significant TCRB CDR3 shortening appeared in type 1 diabetes across four CD4+ subsets.

The sample was naive CD4+ T cells from blood. The receptors derive from a man aged 25-45 years with type 1 diabetes.

The chain employs TRBV18 and TRBJ1-3; 9 nucleotides line up with TRBD1. Per the germline V gene, CDR1 is KGHSH and CDR2 is LQKENI. V lost 2 bases to trimming and J lost 4 bases; unmatched junction nucleotides: 9. The CDR3 totals 17 residues. CDR3 in DNA: TGTGCCAGCTCACCAGACTACAGGGGGCTTCGGGGAAACACCATATATTTT. Translated: CASSPDYRGLRGNTIYF.

The rearrangement joins TRBV2 to TRBJ2-7, with D perhaps matching TRBD1 (5 bases). Germline CDR1 reads SNHLY; CDR2 reads FYNNEI. The V and J ends lost 6 bases and 2 bases respectively, with 14 bases between them. CDR3 length: 14 amino acids. The CDR3 DNA reads as TGTGCCAGCAGACCTACAGGTCTAGCCTACGAGCAGTACTTC. It codes for CASRPTGLAYEQYF.

The chain employs TRBV5-1 and TRBJ2-3, with D uncertain. V was clipped by 2 bases and J by 0 bases, with 7 bases between them. This CDR3 comprises 14 residues. Per germline, CDR1 SGHRS and CDR2 YFSETQ. The CDR3, as DNA: TGCGCCAGCAGCTTCCGGGTGAGCACAGATACGCAGTATTTT. Translation gives CASSFRVSTDTQYF.

The genes are TRBV7-9 and TRBJ1-1; D uncertain. V shed 1 base and J shed 3 bases, with 12 bases lying between them. Germline CDR1 SEHNR, CDR2 FQNEAQ (reference sequence). The CDR3 covers 15 residues. The CDR3 DNA reads TGTGCCAGCAGCTTAGTTCCGGGGAAGGACACTGAAGCTTTCTTT. Protein sequence: CASSLVPGKDTEAFF.

This clone has at least ten counts. J is TRBJ2-6 and V is TRBV7-9, with D possibly TRBD1 on 5 matching bases. Looked up from germline, CDR1 is SEHNR and CDR2 is FQNEAQ (reference sequence). Trimming removed 3 bases at V and 0 bases at J, with 6 bases between. CDR3 size: 15 residues. CDR3 amino acids: CASSFTGSGANVLTF. The CDR3, as DNA: TGTGCCAGCAGCTTCACAGGCTCTGGGGCCAACGTCCTGACTTTC.

This clone has a handful of counts. The sample holds other DNA sequences that translate to the same CDR3. The DNA of the CDR3 is TGTGCCAGCAGTGACAGGGGGCGTAGCAATCAGCCCCAGCATTTT. This sequence encodes CASSDRGRSNQPQHF. V usage is TRBV2 and J usage is TRBJ1-5; 8 bases fit TRBD1. CDR1 is SNHLY, CDR2 FYNNEI, per germline. CDR3 length equals 15 residues. J lost 0 bases, V lost 3 bases, and 1 base had no gene match.

This clone has more than one count but fewer than ten. Other DNA sequences of this sample code for an identical CDR3. The CDR3, as DNA: TGTGCCACCAGCAGGGGAGGGAGCTCCTACAATGAGCAGTTCTTC. Its translation is CATSRGGSSYNEQFF. This chain links TRBV15 with TRBJ2-1, with 7 bases aligning to TRBD2. Germline V gene lookup returns CDR1 LNHNV and CDR2 YYDKDF (reference sequence). The length of the CDR3 is 15 residues. V lost 3 bases to trimming and J lost 0 bases; unmatched junction nucleotides: 2.

The chain links TRBV27 to TRBJ1-2; D unclear. This CDR3 has 15 residues. Germline V gene data show CDR1 as MNHEY and CDR2 as SMNVEV (reference sequence). V lost 5 bases, J lost 4 bases, and 17 bases lay in between. CDR3 sequence reads: CASSLRRDVGYGYTF. The CDR3 bases are TGTGCCAGCAGTCTCCGCCGGGATGTTGGCTATGGCTACACCTTC.

The CDR3 nucleotides read TGTGCCAGCAGTTTCACAGGGGTGGGGACCGGGGAGCTGTTTTTT. It encodes CASSFTGVGTGELFF. This chain connects TRBV6-6 to TRBJ2-2, with 7 bases identical to TRBD1. V was clipped by 4 bases and J by 5 bases; unmatched bases: 7. CDR3 length equals 15 residues. Germline V lookup: CDR1 MNHNY, CDR2 SVGAGI (reference sequence).